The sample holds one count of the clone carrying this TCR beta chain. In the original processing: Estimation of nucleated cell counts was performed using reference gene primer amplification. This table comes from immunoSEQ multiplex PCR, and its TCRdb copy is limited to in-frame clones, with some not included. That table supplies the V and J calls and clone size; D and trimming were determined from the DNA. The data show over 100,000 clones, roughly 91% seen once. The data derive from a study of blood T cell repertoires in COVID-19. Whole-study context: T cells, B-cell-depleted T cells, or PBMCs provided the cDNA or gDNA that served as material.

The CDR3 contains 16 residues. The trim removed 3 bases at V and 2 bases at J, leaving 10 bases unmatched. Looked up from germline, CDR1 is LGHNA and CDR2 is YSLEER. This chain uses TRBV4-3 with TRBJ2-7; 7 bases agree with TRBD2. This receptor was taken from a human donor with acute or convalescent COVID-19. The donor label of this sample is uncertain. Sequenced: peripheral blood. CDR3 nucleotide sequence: TGCGCCAGCAGCCACTCAACCCGGGACTACCCCTACGAGCAGTACTTC. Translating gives CASSHSTRDYPYEQYF.